This T cell receptor beta chain was found in a study of shared clonotypes between healthy human individuals. Study at large: CD4 naive cells filled three plates per donor, CD4 memory three, CD8 naive two and CD8 memory one. Study-level results: A handful of donors held 4.5% to 5% of naive CD4 clonotypes in common. Non-shared clonotypes displayed generation probabilities falling below those of clonotypes present in all four donors.

Worth noting for this clone: Its antigen is not identified.

The CDR3 is made up of 16 amino acids. CDR1 LGHNT and CDR2 FRNRAP come from the germline V gene. The V and J ends lost 1 base and 7 bases, in that order; junction bases with no gene match: 10. CD4+ cell separation produced CD45RA+ naive and CD45RA-negative memory subsets. Sequenced by immunoSEQ multiplex PCR; TCRdb stores in-frame clones only, minus some. The sample comprises some 2,000,000 clones, nearly 97% of which are singletons, and about 0.13% rests with the top ten. This TCR came from a man aged 18 to 30 in good health. The sequenced sample consisted of naive CD4+ T cells sorted from blood. Subset denoted: CD45RA+ positively selected. This chain uses TRBV12-5 with TRBJ2-1; 7 nucleotides agree with TRBD1. The CDR3 is CASGLAVGGFDNEQFF. The DNA for the CDR3 is TGTGCTAGTGGTTTGGCCGTAGGGGGCTTTGATAATGAGCAGTTCTTC.